The 14 T cell receptor beta chains presented below share a single source sample, sequenced in a study of metastatic and nonmetastatic thyroid tumors. Thyroid surgery was preceded by no treatment in any patient. MiXCR re-clonotyped the PCR reads for TCRdb. This repertoire shows under 20,000 clones, 25% to 30% found once; its top ten account for under 30%. Material: tumor tissue. The receptors originated from a male donor with papillary thyroid cancer or a benign thyroid nodule (not recorded which). Some clones in this sample may be carry-over from other donors' samples.

This clone has a count of ten or more. The V gene is TRBV20-1, the J gene TRBJ2-3; D might be TRBD2 (6 bases). Trimming removed 5 bases at V and 2 bases at J, with 17 bases between. CDR3 length equals 15 residues. Germline CDR1 and CDR2: DFQATT and SNEGSKA (reference sequence). CDR3 sequence (DNA): TGCAGTGCTCCCCCGGGGGAATCCAACACAGATACGCAGTATTTT. Translation gives CSAPPGESNTDTQYF.

The J gene is TRBJ2-2, the V gene TRBV19, with 13 nucleotides matching TRBD2. Germline values: CDR1 LNHDA, CDR2 SQIVND (reference sequence). J gave up 1 base and V 3 bases, and 5 bases lay outside the gene matches. The CDR3 runs to 18 residues. The CDR3 loop is CASSITSGRARNTGELFF. CDR3 nucleotide sequence: TGTGCCAGTAGTATCACTAGCGGGAGGGCCAGGAACACCGGGGAGCTGTTTTTT.

The chain has TRBV12-3 or TRBV12-4 and TRBJ1-5, with TRBD1 matching over 7 bases. This CDR3 region has 14 residues. After removal of 1 base from V and 5 bases from J, the junction contained 2 bases not matched to a gene. The CDR3 region has the DNA TGTGCCAGCAGTTTAGAGGGGGCACATCAGCCCCAGCATTTT. This codes for CASSLEGAHQPQHF.

The V and J genes are TRBV4-3 and TRBJ2-5; D is uncertain. Germline V gene data show CDR1 as LGHNA and CDR2 as YSLEER. The CDR3 extends over 13 amino acids. Trimming cost V 4 bases and J 2 bases, with 8 bases left between them. CDR3 nucleotide sequence: TGCGCCAGCAGCCGAACTTGGCAAGAGACCCAGTACTTC. Translation: CASSRTWQETQYF.

V gene TRBV20-1 combines with J gene TRBJ2-1, with 7 bases that match TRBD2. J was trimmed by 6 bases and V by 5 bases; bases with no gene match: 7. The CDR3 contains 13 residues. Germline V CDR1 and CDR2: DFQATT, SNEGSKA (reference sequence). The CDR3 region is CSAQGLFGNEQFF. The CDR3 DNA sequence: TGCAGTGCTCAGGGACTATTCGGCAATGAGCAGTTCTTC.

The gene calls are TRBV19 and TRBJ2-1; D might be TRBD1 or TRBD2, each matching 6 bases. Germline lookup yields CDR1 LNHDA and CDR2 SQIVND (reference sequence). V lost 4 bases and J lost 10, with 17 bases in between. The CDR3 sequence is 14 residues long. In DNA form, the CDR3 reads TGTGCCAGTAGTAAGGGGGAGAGGGCGGGAGAGCAGTTCTTC. This translates into CASSKGERAGEQFF.

This clone was seen only a few times. The chain combines TRBV6-1 with TRBJ1-1, with D possibly matching TRBD1 (5 bases). Germline loops: CDR1 MNHNS, CDR2 SASEGT. The germline V and J ends were trimmed by 6 bases and 10 bases, with 21 bases remaining between them. The CDR3 spans 14 residues. For the CDR3, the DNA is TGTGCCAGCAGCCTATCCGGGACCCCTTTGGGAGCTTTCTTT. It specifies CASSLSGTPLGAFF.

This clone is medium-sized within its sample. The gene calls are TRBV6-1 and TRBJ2-7, with D uncertain. The length of the CDR3 is 14 residues. Trimming took 6 bases from V and 0 from J, leaving 12 bases between them. Germline CDR1 and CDR2: MNHNS and SASEGT. CDR3 coding DNA: TGTGCCAGCAGCCGGACCCGAGGCTCCTACGAGCAGTACTTC. Encoded protein: CASSRTRGSYEQYF.

The table lists this clone with a few counts. This sequence joins TRBV19 and TRBJ1-1, with a tentative D call TRBD1 (5 bases). This CDR3 region has 15 residues. V was trimmed by 3 bases and J by 1 base, leaving 12 bases between them. CDR1 is LNHDA and CDR2 is SQIVND in the germline V gene (reference sequence). The CDR3 reads CASSIWGRENTEAFF. The CDR3 region has the DNA TGTGCCAGTAGTATTTGGGGCAGGGAGAACACTGAAGCTTTCTTT.

This clone was seen only a few times. This chain joins TRBV28 and TRBJ2-1; no reliable D call. Germline V gene data show CDR1 as MDHEN and CDR2 as SYDVKM. V was trimmed by 3 bases and J by 4 bases, leaving 10 bases between them. The length of the CDR3 is 14 residues. DNA for the CDR3: TGTGCCAGCAGTTTTTCCCAGGATTACAATGAGCAGTTCTTC. Translating gives CASSFSQDYNEQFF.

This clone has just one count. The rearrangement links TRBV20-1 to TRBJ2-1, with D tentatively TRBD2 (5 bases). Germline values: CDR1 DFQATT, CDR2 SNEGSKA (reference sequence). This CDR3 has 13 residues. Trimming left V 5 bases short and J 9 bases short, with 17 bases between. CDR3 in amino acids: CSAPPLVIGEQFF. The CDR3 nucleotides read TGCAGTGCTCCACCACTAGTGATCGGTGAGCAGTTCTTC.

Relative to its sample, this clone is medium-sized. V is TRBV11-2 and J is TRBJ2-2, with TRBD2 matching 12 bases. The V gene's germline CDR1 is SGHAT and CDR2 FQNNGV. V shed 8 bases and J 3 bases; nucleotides not matched to a gene: 1. This CDR3 has 14 amino acids. The CDR3 region is CASRLAGDTGELFF. DNA of the CDR3: TGTGCCAGCCGACTAGCGGGGGACACCGGGGAGCTGTTTTTT.

This clone was counted at least ten times. V is TRBV27 and J is TRBJ2-2, with TRBD2 identical over 11 bases. Germline V CDR1 and CDR2: MNHEY, SMNVEV (reference sequence). The V segment lost 3 bases and the J segment 7 bases; nucleotides outside the gene matches: 7. The CDR3 consists of 16 residues. The CDR3 is CASSFSTSGSGGELFF. CDR3 nucleotide sequence: TGTGCCAGCAGTTTTAGTACTAGCGGGAGTGGCGGGGAGCTGTTTTTT.

Points on this clone: The junction departs from germline at one end; a sequencing error may be responsible. The chain is built from TRBV7-7 and TRBJ2-6; D may correspond to TRBD1 or TRBD2 (6 bases each). The CDR3 totals 16 residues. The germline V gene has CDR1 SSHAT and CDR2 FNYEAQ (reference sequence). The CDR3 here is CASSPVGGTGANVLTF. CDR3 sequence (DNA): TGTGCTAGCAGCCCCGTGGGGGGCACTGGGGCCAACGTCCTGACTTTC.